This is a list of T cell receptor beta chains from one sample in a study of blood T cell repertoires in COVID-19. Produced via immunoSEQ multiplex PCR; TCRdb's table is partial and in-frame only. The sample has approximately 140,000 clones, 70% to 90% seen once. Material: PBMCs or T cells enriched from blood (not recorded which). These TCRs come from a woman in her forties or fifties with acute COVID-19. Both conserved end residues are part of each CDR3. D genes are given only for firm matches. Clone size, where shown, is once, few, many, or a class for clones that have expanded.

clone_size: few
d_call: TRBD2
j_call: TRBJ2-5
v_call: TRBV9
cdr3_nt: TGTGCCAGCAGCGTAGGTGGTAGCGGGATGGAAGAGACCCAGTACTTC
cdr3_aa: CASSVGGSGMEETQYF

clone_size: NA
d_call: NA
j_call: TRBJ2-5
v_call: TRBV11-3
cdr3_nt: TGTGCCAGCAGCTTAGGCGGAGGCGGAGAGACCCAGTACTTC
cdr3_aa: CASSLGGGGETQYF

clone_size: NA
d_call: TRBD1
j_call: TRBJ1-1
v_call: TRBV16
cdr3_nt: TGTGCCAGCAGCCACGGGACAGGGAAAGCTTTCTTT
cdr3_aa: CASSHGTGKAFF

clone_size: NA
d_call: NA
j_call: TRBJ2-3
v_call: TRBV19
cdr3_nt: TGTGCCAGTAGTAGCTTGATCGGAAGCAGGGATACGCAGTATTTT
cdr3_aa: CASSSLIGSRDTQYF

clone_size: NA
d_call: TRBD2
j_call: TRBJ2-7
v_call: TRBV19
cdr3_nt: TGTGCCAGTACTCCCGGGACTAGCGGGAGTGGAGAGCAGTACTTC
cdr3_aa: CASTPGTSGSGEQYF

clone_size: NA
d_call: NA
j_call: TRBJ1-5
v_call: TRBV12-3/TRBV12-4
cdr3_nt: TGTGCCAGCAGTTCGACCTACAGTCAGCCCCAGCATTTT
cdr3_aa: CASSSTYSQPQHF

clone_size: NA
d_call: TRBD2
j_call: TRBJ2-2
v_call: TRBV15
cdr3_nt: TGTGCCACCCGATACCTGACGGGGGGGAAAAACACCGGGGAGCTGTTTTTT
cdr3_aa: CATRYLTGGKNTGELFF

clone_size: NA
d_call: NA
j_call: TRBJ2-1
v_call: TRBV7-2
cdr3_nt: TGTGCCAGCAGCCGGAGCCGCCATGAGCAGTTCTTC
cdr3_aa: CASSRSRHEQFF

clone_size: once
d_call: TRBD1
j_call: TRBJ2-5
v_call: TRBV27
cdr3_nt: TGTGCCAGCAGTAGGGGACAGACCACTCGGGAGACCCAGTACTTC
cdr3_aa: CASSRGQTTRETQYF

clone_size: NA
d_call: NA
j_call: TRBJ2-1
v_call: TRBV7-9
cdr3_nt: TGTGCCAGCGGGGGCGTAGGTGCCTACAATGAGCAGTTCTTC
cdr3_aa: CASGGVGAYNEQFF

clone_size: NA
d_call: NA
j_call: TRBJ2-1
v_call: TRBV11-3
cdr3_nt: TGTGCCAGCACCGCCGGGGGGCCCCCTATCTACAATGAGCAGTTCTTC
cdr3_aa: CASTAGGPPIYNEQFF

clone_size: NA
d_call: NA
j_call: TRBJ1-2
v_call: TRBV30
cdr3_nt: TGTGCCTGGAGGGGGATTACGACAGGCCCTCACATGGGGATCATAAATGGCTACACCTTC
cdr3_aa: CAWRGITTGPHMGIINGYTF

clone_size: NA
d_call: TRBD1
j_call: TRBJ1-2
v_call: TRBV24-1
cdr3_nt: TGTGCCACCAGTGATTCGGTGGACAGGCCATATGGCTACACCTTC
cdr3_aa: CATSDSVDRPYGYTF

clone_size: NA
d_call: TRBD1
j_call: TRBJ2-4
v_call: TRBV5-1
cdr3_nt: TGCGCCAGCAGCTTGGGACAGGGCCGGGACATTCAGTACTTC
cdr3_aa: CASSLGQGRDIQYF

clone_size: NA
d_call: NA
j_call: TRBJ2-5
v_call: TRBV11-2
cdr3_nt: TGTGCCAGCAGCCCCATGGAGACCCAGTACTTC
cdr3_aa: CASSPMETQYF

clone_size: NA
d_call: NA
j_call: TRBJ2-7
v_call: TRBV6-1
cdr3_nt: TGTGCCAGCAGTGATGACCGACGGTCCGACACCTCCTACGAGCAGTACTTC
cdr3_aa: CASSDDRRSDTSYEQYF

clone_size: few
d_call: TRBD1
j_call: TRBJ1-2
v_call: TRBV28
cdr3_nt: TGTGCCAGCAGATCCACGGGACAGGGGTGGGTCGCTGGCTACACCTTC
cdr3_aa: CASRSTGQGWVAGYTF

clone_size: NA
d_call: NA
j_call: TRBJ1-2
v_call: TRBV29-1
cdr3_nt: TGCAGCGTTGAATCCGTGAGAAACTATGGCTACACCTTC
cdr3_aa: CSVESVRNYGYTF

clone_size: NA
d_call: NA
j_call: TRBJ2-7
v_call: TRBV11-2
cdr3_nt: TGTGCCAGCAGTCCCCGCTACGAGCAGTACTTC
cdr3_aa: CASSPRYEQYF

clone_size: NA
d_call: TRBD2
j_call: TRBJ2-5
v_call: TRBV30
cdr3_nt: TGTGCCTGGAGTGGTAGGAGCGGGACGAAAGAGACCCAGTACTTC
cdr3_aa: CAWSGRSGTKETQYF

clone_size: NA
d_call: NA
j_call: TRBJ2-3
v_call: TRBV7-2
cdr3_nt: TGTGCCACCCGGACTACGGGAAGTACAGATACGCAGTATTTT
cdr3_aa: CATRTTGSTDTQYF

clone_size: NA
d_call: TRBD1
j_call: TRBJ1-6
v_call: TRBV6-5
cdr3_nt: TGTGCCAGCAGGGGACAGCACGATAATTCACCCCTCCACTTT
cdr3_aa: CASRGQHDNSPLHF

clone_size: NA
d_call: NA
j_call: TRBJ2-7
v_call: TRBV7-2
cdr3_nt: TGTGCCAGCAGCTCCACCCTGGGGGGAGCGTCCTACGAGCAGTACTTC
cdr3_aa: CASSSTLGGASYEQYF

clone_size: NA
d_call: NA
j_call: TRBJ2-6
v_call: TRBV19
cdr3_nt: TGTGCCAGTAGCAAGACCGGGGATCACTACTCTGGGGCCAACGTCCTGACTTTC
cdr3_aa: CASSKTGDHYSGANVLTF

clone_size: NA
d_call: NA
j_call: TRBJ2-6
v_call: TRBV11-3
cdr3_nt: TGTGCCAGCAGGGGACTGTCTGGGGCCAACGTCCTGACTTTC
cdr3_aa: CASRGLSGANVLTF

clone_size: NA
d_call: TRBD2
j_call: TRBJ2-1
v_call: TRBV4-3
cdr3_nt: TGCGCCAGCAGTCCGAGCGGGAACTCCTACAATGAGCAGTTCTTC
cdr3_aa: CASSPSGNSYNEQFF

clone_size: NA
d_call: NA
j_call: TRBJ1-2
v_call: TRBV12-5
cdr3_nt: TGTGCTAGTGGTTCCCCCCTCTATGGCTACACCTTC
cdr3_aa: CASGSPLYGYTF

clone_size: NA
d_call: NA
j_call: TRBJ2-7
v_call: TRBV5-1
cdr3_nt: TGCGCCAGCAGCCTGACAGGGAGGAGCTCCTACGAGCAGTACTTC
cdr3_aa: CASSLTGRSSYEQYF

clone_size: NA
d_call: NA
j_call: TRBJ1-2
v_call: TRBV6-1
cdr3_nt: TGTGCCAGCAGTGATTTGTTTTCAGGGGCGTTCTATGGCTACACCTTC
cdr3_aa: CASSDLFSGAFYGYTF

clone_size: NA
d_call: TRBD1
j_call: TRBJ2-4
v_call: TRBV27
cdr3_nt: TGTGCCAGCAGCCCCGGACAGGGGGCGGCCAAAAACATTCAGTACTTC
cdr3_aa: CASSPGQGAAKNIQYF

clone_size: NA
d_call: NA
j_call: TRBJ2-7
v_call: TRBV3-1/TRBV3-2
cdr3_nt: TGTGCCAGCAGCCCGCCTAGCTCCTACGAGCAGTACTTC
cdr3_aa: CASSPPSSYEQYF

clone_size: NA
d_call: TRBD2
j_call: TRBJ2-2
v_call: TRBV5-4
cdr3_nt: TGTGCCAGCAGCGCGGGACTAGCGGGATCCGGGGAGCTGTTTTTT
cdr3_aa: CASSAGLAGSGELFF

clone_size: NA
d_call: NA
j_call: TRBJ2-1
v_call: TRBV10-3
cdr3_nt: TGTGCCATCAGTGAAACAGCGGCCAATGAGCAGTTCTTC
cdr3_aa: CAISETAANEQFF

clone_size: NA
d_call: TRBD1
j_call: TRBJ2-7
v_call: TRBV7-2
cdr3_nt: TGTGCCAGCAGCTTAGTAGTTTTCCGGACAGGGGACTACGAGCAGTACTTC
cdr3_aa: CASSLVVFRTGDYEQYF

clone_size: NA
d_call: TRBD1
j_call: TRBJ1-1
v_call: TRBV3-1/TRBV3-2
cdr3_nt: TGTGCCAGCAGCCATCGACAGGGGGGCGAAGCTTTCTTT
cdr3_aa: CASSHRQGGEAFF

clone_size: NA
d_call: NA
j_call: TRBJ2-7
v_call: TRBV14
cdr3_nt: TGTGCCAGCAGCCAGTACCGGGCTCAAAGGGGCGAGCAGTACTTC
cdr3_aa: CASSQYRAQRGEQYF

clone_size: NA
d_call: TRBD1
j_call: TRBJ2-4
v_call: TRBV7-3
cdr3_nt: TGTGCCAGCAGCCCGCGACAGGGGAGCAAAAACATTCAGTACTTC
cdr3_aa: CASSPRQGSKNIQYF

clone_size: NA
d_call: NA
j_call: TRBJ2-5
v_call: TRBV18
cdr3_nt: TGTGCCAGCTCACCAAGTAGGGGCGGAGAGACCCAGTACTTC
cdr3_aa: CASSPSRGGETQYF

clone_size: NA
d_call: TRBD1
j_call: TRBJ2-7
v_call: TRBV18
cdr3_nt: TGTGCCAGCTCACCGGACAGGACCTACGAGCAGTACTTC
cdr3_aa: CASSPDRTYEQYF

clone_size: NA
d_call: NA
j_call: TRBJ2-1
v_call: TRBV27
cdr3_nt: TGTGCCAGCAGTTTATATGCTAGCGAGCACTCCTACAATGAGCAGTTCTTC
cdr3_aa: CASSLYASEHSYNEQFF

clone_size: NA
d_call: NA
j_call: TRBJ2-2
v_call: TRBV29-1
cdr3_nt: TGCAGCGTTTGGTCCGGGGAGAACACCGGGGAGCTGTTTTTT
cdr3_aa: CSVWSGENTGELFF

clone_size: NA
d_call: TRBD2
j_call: TRBJ2-2
v_call: TRBV2
cdr3_nt: TGTGCCAGCAGAACTAGCGGGAGTCTCACCGGGGAGCTGTTTTTT
cdr3_aa: CASRTSGSLTGELFF

clone_size: NA
d_call: NA
j_call: TRBJ2-2
v_call: TRBV9
cdr3_nt: TGTGCCAGCAGCGTAGCGGGGGGCGCCACCGGGGAGCTGTTTTTT
cdr3_aa: CASSVAGGATGELFF

clone_size: NA
d_call: NA
j_call: TRBJ1-5
v_call: TRBV3-1/TRBV3-2
cdr3_nt: TGTGCCAGCAGCCAAGAAGCTCATAGCAATCAGCCCCAGCATTTT
cdr3_aa: CASSQEAHSNQPQHF

clone_size: NA
d_call: NA
j_call: TRBJ2-1
v_call: TRBV5-1
cdr3_nt: TGCGCCAGCAGCCCGATGGCGGGGTTCGAGCAGTTCTTC
cdr3_aa: CASSPMAGFEQFF

clone_size: few
d_call: NA
j_call: TRBJ1-2
v_call: TRBV7-2
cdr3_nt: TGTGCCAGCAGCTCCGGACAAACCTTAAAGGGCTACACCTTC
cdr3_aa: CASSSGQTLKGYTF

clone_size: NA
d_call: NA
j_call: TRBJ2-1
v_call: TRBV12-3/TRBV12-4
cdr3_nt: TGTGCCAGCAGTTACAGCAATGAGCAGTTCTTC
cdr3_aa: CASSYSNEQFF

clone_size: NA
d_call: NA
j_call: TRBJ2-7
v_call: TRBV6-6
cdr3_nt: TGTGCCAGCAGTTACTCGGACAGCTACGAGCAGTACTTC
cdr3_aa: CASSYSDSYEQYF